The following is a T cell receptor beta chain sequence with its context. The data were taken from a study of blood T cell repertoires in COVID-19. The wider study: Collection of acute and convalescent COVID-19 samples took place in the United States, Italy and Spain. PBMCs, B-cell-depleted T cells, or T cells provided the cDNA or gDNA that made up the material.

With 3 bases clipped from V and 4 bases from J, the junction kept 8 bases outside the gene matches. The germline V gene has CDR1 SGHVS and CDR2 FNYEAQ. The CDR3 runs to 17 residues. In the original processing: Reference gene primers were amplified, and this amplification served to estimate nucleated cell counts. Profiling relied on immunoSEQ multiplex PCR, and the TCRdb table lists in-frame clones only, not all of them. For V, J and clone size, that table is used; D and trimming come from the DNA. There are 240,000 or so clones in the sample; around 83% occur only once, and approximately 1.8% lies in the top ten.

This sequence was found in a man under 40 who had recovered from COVID-19. The chain is built from TRBV7-6 and TRBJ2-2; 10 bases map to TRBD2. Sequenced input: peripheral blood. The CDR3 DNA reads as TGTGCCAGCAGCTTCAGGAGCGGGGGGGCCCTCACCGGGGAGCTGTTTTTT. Amino acids: CASSFRSGGALTGELFF.